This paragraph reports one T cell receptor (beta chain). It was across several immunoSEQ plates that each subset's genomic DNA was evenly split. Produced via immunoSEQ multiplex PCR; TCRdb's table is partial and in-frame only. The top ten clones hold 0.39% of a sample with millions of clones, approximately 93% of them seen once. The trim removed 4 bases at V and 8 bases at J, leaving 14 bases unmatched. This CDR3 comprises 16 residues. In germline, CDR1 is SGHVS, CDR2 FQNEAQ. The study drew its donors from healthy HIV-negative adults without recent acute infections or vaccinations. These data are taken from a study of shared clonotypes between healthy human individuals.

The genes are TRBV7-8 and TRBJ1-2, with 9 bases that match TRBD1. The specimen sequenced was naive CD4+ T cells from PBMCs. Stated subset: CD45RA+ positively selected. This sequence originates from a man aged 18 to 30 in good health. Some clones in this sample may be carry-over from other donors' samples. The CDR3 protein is CASSSQRRGQGEGYTF. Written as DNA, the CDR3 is TGTGCCAGCAGCTCACAACGGAGGGGACAGGGAGAAGGCTACACCTTC.